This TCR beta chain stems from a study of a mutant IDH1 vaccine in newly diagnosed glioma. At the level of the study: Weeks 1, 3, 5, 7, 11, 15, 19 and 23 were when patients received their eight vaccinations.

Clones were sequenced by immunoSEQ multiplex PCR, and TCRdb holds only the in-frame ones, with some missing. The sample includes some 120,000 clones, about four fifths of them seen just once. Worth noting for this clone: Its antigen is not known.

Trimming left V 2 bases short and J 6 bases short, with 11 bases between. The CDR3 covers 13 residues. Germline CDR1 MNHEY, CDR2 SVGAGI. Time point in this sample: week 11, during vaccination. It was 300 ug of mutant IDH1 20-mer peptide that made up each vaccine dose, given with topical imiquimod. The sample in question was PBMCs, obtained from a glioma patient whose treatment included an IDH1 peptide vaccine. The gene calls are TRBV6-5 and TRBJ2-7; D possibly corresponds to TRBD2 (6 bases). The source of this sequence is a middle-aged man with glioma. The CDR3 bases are TGTGCCAGCAGTTACGCTGCCGGGGGCGAGCAGTACTTC. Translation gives CASSYAAGGEQYF.